The 31 T cell receptor beta chains below all came from one sample that was sequenced in a study of T-cell reconstitution after alpha-beta-depleted transplantation in children. It was with unique molecular identifiers that the TCRbeta library was prepared. TCRdb reanalysed the PCR reads using MiXCR and keeps one entry per CDR3 protein. The data contain hundreds of thousands of distinct CDR3 sequences, approximately 17% of them singletons. The starting material was PBMCs, mostly from graft donor cells, obtained 360 days after TCRalphabeta/CD19-depleted stem cell transplant. Source of these receptors: a male patient between 2 and 10 years old who had a stem cell transplant for acute lymphoblastic leukemia, so the T cells may come from the graft donor.

CDR3 DNA sequence: TGCAGCGTTCGGCCCGGCTCCAATGAGCAGTTCTTC. Its translation is CSVRPGSNEQFF. The V and J genes are TRBV29-1 and TRBJ2-1; D is undetermined. CDR1 is SQVTM and CDR2 is ANQGSEA in the germline V gene. V lost 5 bases and J lost 6, with 11 bases in between. The CDR3 consists of 12 residues.

This clonotype was recorded a few times. This rearrangement joins TRBV30 to TRBJ2-6, with 7 bases identical to TRBD1. Germline V CDR1 and CDR2: GTSNPN, SVGIG (reference sequence). V lost 5 bases, J lost 0 bases, and 7 bases stayed unmatched. The CDR3 sequence is 16 residues long. As DNA, the CDR3 is TGTGCCTGGGAGACAGGGCTCCTCTCTGGGGCCAACGTCCTGACTTTC. Amino acid sequence: CAWETGLLSGANVLTF.

This clonotype turned up a few times. This rearrangement joins TRBV5-1 to TRBJ2-7; TRBD1 is a possible D gene (6 bases). The germline CDR1 and CDR2 sequences are SGHRS and YFSETQ. This CDR3 has 14 residues. Trimming took 0 bases from V and 2 from J, leaving 9 bases between them. The CDR3 region has the DNA TGCGCCAGCAGCTTGGTCGGGACACCCTACGAGCAGTACTTC. Protein sequence: CASSLVGTPYEQYF.

In its sample, this clonotype was seen once. The chain links TRBV4-1 to TRBJ2-5, with TRBD1 matching over 10 bases. The ends lost 0 bases at V and 4 bases at J; junction bases unmatched: 2. CDR3 size: 15 residues. Looked up from germline, CDR1 is MGHRA and CDR2 is YSYEKL. CDR3 sequence: CASSQDGTGVETQYF. CDR3 in DNA: TGCGCCAGCAGCCAAGACGGGACAGGGGTAGAGACCCAGTACTTC.

This clonotype was detected only a few times. The V gene is TRBV12-3 or TRBV12-4, the J gene TRBJ1-1; D may be TRBD1 (6 bases). The ends were cut back, 3 bases at V and 11 bases at J, with 19 bases in the middle. This CDR3 region has 14 residues. DNA of the CDR3: TGTGCCAGCAGTTTGGACAGCCACCCTGAGGGGGCTTTCTTT. The encoded protein is CASSLDSHPEGAFF.

The V call is TRBV5-1, the J call TRBJ2-3; 13 bases agree with TRBD2. This CDR3 has 14 amino acids. CDR1 is SGHRS and CDR2 is YFSETQ in the germline V gene. V shed 4 bases and J 6 bases; nucleotides not matched to a gene: 2. CDR3 sequence reads: CASSMGLAGDTQYF. The CDR3 coding sequence is TGCGCCAGCAGCATGGGACTAGCGGGGGATACGCAGTATTTT.

This clonotype showed up just a few times. The chain has TRBV4-2 and TRBJ1-1, with D possibly being TRBD1 (6 bases). Between the trimmed V and J ends, which lost 0 bases and 0 bases, there was a span of 23 bases. The germline V gene encodes CDR1 LGHNA and CDR2 YNFKEQ. CDR3 length: 20 residues. Here the CDR3 DNA reads TGTGCCAGCAGCCAAGATACGCGCAGGGGAGGCATAGGCATGAACACTGAAGCTTTCTTT. It yields the protein CASSQDTRRGGIGMNTEAFF.

This clonotype was seen a few times. The chain joins TRBV12-3 or TRBV12-4 to TRBJ2-3, with TRBD1 matching over 9 bases. CDR3 length equals 13 residues. V gave up 5 bases and J gave up 8 bases; unmatched junction bases: 5. The CDR3 region has the DNA TGTGCCAGCAGTCAAACAGGGGGCCTTACGCAGTATTTT. It encodes CASSQTGGLTQYF.

This clonotype showed up just a few times. The chain uses TRBV24-1 and TRBJ1-2; 10 positions agree with TRBD1. Germline V lookup: CDR1 KGHDR, CDR2 SFDVKD. The CDR3 contains 16 residues. The junction had 11 bases not matched to a gene; V was cut back by 3 bases and J by 8 bases. The CDR3 DNA reads as TGTGCCACCAGTGATCTCCCCGGGACAGGGGAACGCGGCTACACCTTC. Protein product: CATSDLPGTGERGYTF.

V gene TRBV25-1 combines with J gene TRBJ2-7; 8 positions match TRBD1. The J segment lost 2 bases and the V segment lost 2 bases, leaving 2 bases of the junction unmatched. CDR3 size: 14 residues. The germline gives CDR1 MGHDK, CDR2 SYGVNS. The CDR3: CASSERTGTYEQYF. CDR3 bases: TGTGCCAGCAGTGAAAGGACAGGGACCTACGAGCAGTACTTC.

As DNA, the CDR3 is TGCGCCAGCAGCTTGGTCGCGATAGCGGAAAATACGCAGTATTTT. Its protein is CASSLVAIAENTQYF. The gene calls are TRBV5-1 and TRBJ2-3; perhaps TRBD2 as D (6 bases). The CDR3 totals 15 residues. V shed 0 bases and J shed 7 bases, with 15 bases lying between them. The V gene's germline CDR1 is SGHRS and CDR2 YFSETQ. The whole variable domain, remainder taken from reference TRBV5-1 and TRBJ2-3, is KAGVTQTPRYLIKTRGQQVTLSCSPISGHRSVSWYQQTPGQGLQFLFEYFSETQRNKGNFPGRFSGRQFSNSRSEMNVSTLELGDSALYLCASSLVAIAENTQYFGPGTRLTVL.

In its sample, this clonotype was seen a few times. The chain combines TRBV7-8 with TRBJ2-3; 7 nucleotides match TRBD2. The V gene's germline CDR1 is SGHVS and CDR2 FQNEAQ. This CDR3 spans 15 amino acids. V shed 1 base and J 13 bases; nucleotides not matched to a gene: 14. CDR3 coding DNA: TGTGCCAGCAGCTTAGGCGGGGGACCGGACTTAGAAAAGTATTTT. It encodes CASSLGGGPDLEKYF.

The CDR3 sequence: CSVEGTLAELNEQFF. CDR3 DNA: TGCAGCGTTGAAGGGACACTAGCGGAACTCAATGAGCAGTTCTTC. The chain couples TRBV29-1 to TRBJ2-1, with 8 bases fitting TRBD2. CDR3 length equals 15 residues. The ends lost 1 base at V and 6 bases at J; junction bases unmatched: 8. In germline, CDR1 is SQVTM, CDR2 ANQGSEA.

V and J are TRBV5-1 and TRBJ1-2, with D perhaps TRBD1 (5 bases). Germline CDR1 and CDR2: SGHRS and YFSETQ. Trimming took 4 bases from V and 8 from J, leaving 15 bases between them. The CDR3 totals 13 residues. CDR3: CASSDGQFKGYTF. In DNA, the CDR3 is TGCGCCAGCAGCGACGGACAATTCAAAGGCTACACCTTC.

V is TRBV7-8 and J is TRBJ2-3; tentative D call: TRBD1 (6 bases). Germline CDR1 SGHVS, CDR2 FQNEAQ. The CDR3 is 13 amino acids. V lost 1 base, J lost 15 bases, and 17 bases lay in between. Here the CDR3 reads CASSLDGGSDKYF. The DNA of the CDR3 is TGTGCCAGCAGCTTAGATGGGGGCAGTGACAAATATTTT.

The chain combines TRBV20-1 with TRBJ2-3, with D maybe TRBD1 (6 bases). In germline, CDR1 is DFQATT, CDR2 SNEGSKA (reference sequence). Trimming removed 0 bases at V and 1 base at J, with 8 bases between. The CDR3 contains 14 residues. For the CDR3, the DNA is TGCAGTGCTAGAGAGGGGGCTGGCACAGATACGCAGTATTTT. Its translation: CSAREGAGTDTQYF.

The V and J genes are TRBV5-1 and TRBJ2-7; maybe TRBD2 (5 bases). CDR3 length equals 12 residues. Trimming took 0 bases from V and 6 from J, leaving 7 bases between them. CDR1 is SGHRS and CDR2 is YFSETQ in the germline V gene. CDR3: CASSLGEREQYF. CDR3 bases: TGCGCCAGCAGCTTGGGGGAGCGCGAGCAGTACTTC.

CDR3: CASSLESQPQHF. DNA for the CDR3: TGTGCCAGCAGCTTAGAAAGCCAGCCCCAGCATTTT. This chain links TRBV7-2 with TRBJ1-5; D ambiguous. Germline-derived CDR1 and CDR2 are SGHTA and FQGNSA. The CDR3 length is 12 residues. Trimming left V 1 base short and J 7 bases short, with 5 bases between.

This clonotype has ten or more counts. The V gene is TRBV5-1, the J gene TRBJ2-7; D perhaps matches TRBD1 (6 bases). Germline V gene data show CDR1 as SGHRS and CDR2 as YFSETQ. Trimming removed 5 bases from V and 0 bases from J, with 18 bases in between. This CDR3 has 16 residues. DNA of the CDR3: TGCGCCAGCAGAATCGAAGGGGGACCGAGCTCCTACGAGCAGTACTTC. It translates to CASRIEGGPSSYEQYF.

The CDR3 here is CSATTGGTLNQPQHF. The CDR3 nucleotides are TGCAGTGCTACGACGGGTGGAACACTCAATCAGCCCCAGCATTTT. The chain uses TRBV20-1 and TRBJ1-5; D uncertain. Trimming pared 4 bases from V and 3 bases from J, leaving 16 bases between. CDR1 DFQATT and CDR2 SNEGSKA come from the germline V gene (reference sequence). The CDR3 contains 15 residues.

The chain has TRBV4-1 and TRBJ2-1; tentatively, D is TRBD2 (6 bases). The V and J ends lost 0 bases and 0 bases respectively, with 9 bases between them. The CDR3 sequence is 16 residues long. The germline V gene has CDR1 MGHRA and CDR2 YSYEKL. CDR3 protein: CASSQERGSSYNEQFF. The CDR3 bases are TGCGCCAGCAGCCAAGAGCGGGGCAGCTCCTACAATGAGCAGTTCTTC.

This clonotype was found a few times. This chain connects TRBV20-1 to TRBJ2-7; the D is unclear. The CDR3 consists of 12 residues. Germline values: CDR1 DFQATT, CDR2 SNEGSKA (reference sequence). The germline V and J ends were trimmed by 3 bases and 3 bases, with 9 bases remaining between them. The CDR3: CSASVGSYEQYF. CDR3 nucleotide sequence: TGCAGTGCTAGCGTGGGAAGCTACGAGCAGTACTTC.

This chain uses TRBV12-3 or TRBV12-4 with TRBJ2-7; either TRBD1 or TRBD2 may fit D (5 bases each). Trimming left V 6 bases short and J 0 bases short, with 15 bases between. The CDR3 spans 15 residues. CDR3 in amino acids: CASSTRDERSYEQYF. The CDR3 DNA is TGTGCCAGCAGCACCCGGGACGAACGCTCCTACGAGCAGTACTTC.

The chain employs TRBV11-2 and TRBJ2-3; D remains unclear. V lost 3 bases and J lost 0, with 13 bases in between. The length of the CDR3 is 16 residues. Germline CDR1 SGHAT, CDR2 FQNNGV. CDR3 nucleotides: TGTGCCAGCAGCTTTCTTGGTCATCCTAGCACAGATACGCAGTATTTT. Translated, it gives CASSFLGHPSTDTQYF.

This clonotype was observed at least ten times. The chain has TRBV27 and TRBJ2-3; 9 bases match TRBD1. There are 15 residues in the CDR3. Trimming removed 2 bases from V and 3 bases from J; junction bases left unmatched: 3. The germline V gene encodes CDR1 MNHEY and CDR2 SMNVEV (reference sequence). CDR3 sequence reads: CASSLTGGWTDTQYF. The CDR3 region has the DNA TGTGCCAGCAGTTTAACAGGGGGCTGGACAGATACGCAGTATTTT.

Written as DNA, the CDR3 is TGTGCCATCGGAGGGGTCCCTAAAGCATGTAATGAAAAACTGTTTTTT. This translates into CAIGGVPKACNEKLFF. The chain employs TRBV21-1 and TRBJ1-4. TRBV21-1 is shown as a pseudogene. The CDR3 covers 16 residues.

This clonotype has more than one count but fewer than ten. This sequence joins TRBV10-2 and TRBJ2-3; 9 nucleotides agree with TRBD2. This CDR3 spans 14 amino acids. Trimming cost V 5 bases and J 5 bases; bases outside gene matches: 5. Germline CDR1 is WSHSY and CDR2 is SAAADI. The chain's CDR3 is CASSWGLAGDTQYF. The DNA for the CDR3 is TGCGCCAGCAGTTGGGGACTAGCTGGAGATACGCAGTATTTT.

The table lists this clonotype with many counts. This chain's CDR3 is CSVEKGHGAGTGELFF. CDR3 DNA: TGCAGCGTTGAAAAGGGGCATGGGGCTGGCACCGGGGAGCTGTTTTTT. The rearrangement links TRBV29-1 to TRBJ2-2; tentatively, D is TRBD1 (5 bases). Germline CDR1 reads SQVTM; CDR2 reads ANQGSEA. This CDR3 has 16 amino acids. Between the trimmed V and J ends, which lost 2 bases and 4 bases, there was a span of 17 bases.

This clonotype has just a few counts. V usage is TRBV11-2 and J usage is TRBJ2-7, with 10 nucleotides matching TRBD1. This CDR3 contains 14 residues. The germline gives CDR1 SGHAT, CDR2 FQNNGV. With V trimmed by 1 base and J by 10 bases, 7 bases remained unmatched. DNA for the CDR3: TGTGCCAGCAGCTTAGTCCTCGGACAGGGGGAACAGTACTTC. As protein: CASSLVLGQGEQYF.

This clonotype occurred a few times. The chain is built from TRBV4-3 and TRBJ2-1, with a weak D call TRBD2 (6 bases). Trimming cost V 2 bases and J 4 bases, with 12 bases left between them. This CDR3 spans 15 amino acids. Germline V gene data show CDR1 as LGHNA and CDR2 as YSLEER. This CDR3 is CASSQRLDLYNEQFF. The CDR3 DNA reads TGCGCCAGCAGCCAAAGACTAGATCTGTACAATGAGCAGTTCTTC.

The rearrangement links TRBV24-1 to TRBJ2-7, with TRBD1 as a possible D gene (6 bases). The ends were cut back, 2 bases at V and 5 bases at J, with 12 bases in the middle. Germline CDR1 reads KGHDR; CDR2 reads SFDVKD. The CDR3 covers 14 residues. The CDR3 region has the DNA TGTGCCACCAGTGATTCTCTAACAGGGAACGAGCAGTACTTC. It is translated as CATSDSLTGNEQYF.